This TCR beta chain was identified during a study of cytomegalovirus exposure and HLA in healthy donors. Study-level findings and limits: What a later analysis reportedly showed was that an Asian-associated ancestry cluster had fewer N-insertions than the approximately 700-donor mean. After further analysis at a later stage, some 15,000 TCR beta sequences were associated with HLA alleles at 0.05 false discovery rate.

About this clone itself: Its antigen remains unidentified.

PCR involved 60 Vbeta and 13 Jbeta primers. Under the authors' procedure: Roughly 12 million of tens of millions of unique TCR beta chains were shared, per a later count. The repertoire was sequenced with immunoSEQ multiplex PCR; TCRdb's copy has only in-frame clones and lacks some. That table gives V, J and clone size, and the DNA gave D and trimming. The sample lists about 130,000 clones; 75% to 85% were seen once. This CDR3 region has 13 residues. CDR1 is MNHNY and CDR2 is SVGAGI in the germline V gene (reference sequence). Trimming took 5 bases from V and 4 from J, leaving 10 bases between them. J is TRBJ2-3 and V is TRBV6-6, with D perhaps TRBD1 (6 bases). The source of this sequence is a woman in her 40s in good health and CMV-seropositive. Sequencing input: PBMCs. DNA for the CDR3: TGTGCCAGCAGTCGTCAGGGGTCAGATACGCAGTATTTT. It encodes CASSRQGSDTQYF.